These T cell receptor beta chains were read from a single sample in a study of T cells after yellow fever vaccination. A single record per CDR3 protein comes from TCRdb applying MiXCR to the 5' RACE reads. The sample has fewer than 400,000 distinct CDR3 sequences; 6.2% are singletons. Material: PBMCs, obtained 5 days after the yellow fever booster vaccination. The source of these receptors is a man aged 25 to 45 who received the YFV17D yellow fever vaccine. CDR3s include the opening cysteine and the closing phenylalanine or tryptophan.

v_gene: TRBV12-3/TRBV12-4
j_gene: TRBJ2-3
CDR3aa: CASSPEGASSTDTQYF

v_gene: TRBV18
j_gene: TRBJ1-1
CDR3aa: CASSRAENTEAFF

v_gene: TRBV29-1
j_gene: TRBJ2-1
CDR3aa: CSFGTGLNEQFF

v_gene: TRBV6-1
j_gene: TRBJ2-7
CDR3aa: CASRSGTGTYEQYF

v_gene: TRBV7-2
j_gene: TRBJ2-2
CDR3aa: CASSLFPGELFF

v_gene: TRBV7-2
j_gene: TRBJ2-7
CDR3aa: CASSSPAGTSEQYF

v_gene: TRBV5-6
j_gene: TRBJ2-2
CDR3aa: CASSLFQGMGPGELFF

v_gene: TRBV20-1
j_gene: TRBJ1-4
CDR3aa: CSARDPGHSEKLFF

v_gene: TRBV6-1
j_gene: TRBJ1-2
CDR3aa: CASSRGWGYGYTF

v_gene: TRBV5-1
j_gene: TRBJ2-7
CDR3aa: CAISFDSYEQYF

v_gene: TRBV27
j_gene: TRBJ2-7
CDR3aa: CASSPLTSYEQYF

v_gene: TRBV5-5
j_gene: TRBJ2-3
CDR3aa: CASSLGVHPGDTQYF

v_gene: TRBV4-2
j_gene: TRBJ2-7
CDR3aa: CASSQEIAGASYEQYF

v_gene: TRBV3-1
j_gene: TRBJ1-1
CDR3aa: CASSPSSVITEAFF

v_gene: TRBV4-3
j_gene: TRBJ2-3
CDR3aa: CASSQGPSDTQYF

v_gene: TRBV25-1
j_gene: TRBJ1-2
CDR3aa: CASSERQAEFPRYGYTF

v_gene: TRBV20-1
j_gene: TRBJ2-5
CDR3aa: CSARFGRGKETQYF

v_gene: TRBV7-2
j_gene: TRBJ1-6
CDR3aa: CASRLGVSENSPLHF